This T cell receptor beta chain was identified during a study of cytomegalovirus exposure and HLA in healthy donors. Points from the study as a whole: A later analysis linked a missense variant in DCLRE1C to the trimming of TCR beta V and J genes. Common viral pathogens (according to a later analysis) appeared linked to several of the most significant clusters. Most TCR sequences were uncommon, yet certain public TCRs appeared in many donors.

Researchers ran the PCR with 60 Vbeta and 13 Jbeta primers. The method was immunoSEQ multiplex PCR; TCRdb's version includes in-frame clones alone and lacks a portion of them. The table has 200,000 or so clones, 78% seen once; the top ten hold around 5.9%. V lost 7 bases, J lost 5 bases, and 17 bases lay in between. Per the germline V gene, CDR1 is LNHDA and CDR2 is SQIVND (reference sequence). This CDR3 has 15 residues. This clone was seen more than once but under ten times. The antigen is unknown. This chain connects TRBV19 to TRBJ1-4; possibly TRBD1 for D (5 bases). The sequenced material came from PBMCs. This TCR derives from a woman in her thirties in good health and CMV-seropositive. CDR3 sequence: CASTGGTLTNEKLFF. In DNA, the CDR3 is TGTGCCAGTACTGGAGGGACCCTTACGAATGAAAAACTGTTTTTT.